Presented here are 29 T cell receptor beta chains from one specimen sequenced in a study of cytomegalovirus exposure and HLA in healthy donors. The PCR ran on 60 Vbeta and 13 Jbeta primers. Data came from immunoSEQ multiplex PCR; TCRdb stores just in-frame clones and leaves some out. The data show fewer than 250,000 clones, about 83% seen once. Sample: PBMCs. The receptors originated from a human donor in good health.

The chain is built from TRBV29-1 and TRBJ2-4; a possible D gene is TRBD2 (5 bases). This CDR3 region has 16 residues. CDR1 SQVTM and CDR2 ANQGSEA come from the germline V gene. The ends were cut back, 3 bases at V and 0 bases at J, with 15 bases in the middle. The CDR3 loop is CSVDGGRGLAKNIQYF. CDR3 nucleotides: TGCAGCGTTGACGGAGGACGGGGTTTAGCCAAAAACATTCAGTACTTC. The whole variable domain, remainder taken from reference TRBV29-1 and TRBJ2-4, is SAVISQKPSRDICQRGTSLTIQCQVDSQVTMMFWYRQQPGQSLTLIATANQGSEATYESGFVIDKFPISRPNLTFSTLTVSNMSPEDSSIYLCSVDGGRGLAKNIQYFGAGTRLSVL.

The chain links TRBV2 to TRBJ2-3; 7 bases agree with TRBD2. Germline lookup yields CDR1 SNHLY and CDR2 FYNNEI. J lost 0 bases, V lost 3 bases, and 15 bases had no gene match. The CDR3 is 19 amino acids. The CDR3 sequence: CASSDPNSFGGGSTDTQYF. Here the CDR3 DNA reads TGTGCCAGCAGTGACCCGAACTCTTTTGGGGGGGGTAGCACAGATACGCAGTATTTT.

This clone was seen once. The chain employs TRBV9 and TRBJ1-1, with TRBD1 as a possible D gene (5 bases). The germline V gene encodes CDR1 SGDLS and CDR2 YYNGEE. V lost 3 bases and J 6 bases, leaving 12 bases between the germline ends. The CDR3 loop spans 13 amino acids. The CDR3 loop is CASSAHSGAEAFF. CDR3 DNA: TGTGCCAGCAGCGCGCACTCGGGGGCTGAAGCTTTCTTT.

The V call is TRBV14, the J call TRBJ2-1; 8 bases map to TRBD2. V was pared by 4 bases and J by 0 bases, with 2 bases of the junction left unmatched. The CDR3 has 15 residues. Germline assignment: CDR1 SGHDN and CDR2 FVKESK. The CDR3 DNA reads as TGTGCCAGCAGCCGCAGCGGGAGCTCCTACAATGAGCAGTTCTTC. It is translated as CASSRSGSSYNEQFF.

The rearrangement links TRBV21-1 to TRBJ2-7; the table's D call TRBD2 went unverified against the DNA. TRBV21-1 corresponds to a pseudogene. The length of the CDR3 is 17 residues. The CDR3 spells CASASRAGPRSSYEQYF. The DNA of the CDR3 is TGTGCCAGCGCCTCACGCGCGGGTCCCAGGAGCTCCTACGAGCAGTACTTC.

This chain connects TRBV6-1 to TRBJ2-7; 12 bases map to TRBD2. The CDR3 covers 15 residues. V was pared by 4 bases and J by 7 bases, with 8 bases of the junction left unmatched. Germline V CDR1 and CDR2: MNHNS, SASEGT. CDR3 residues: CASSASGRALGEQYF. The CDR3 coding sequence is TGTGCCAGCAGTGCTAGCGGGAGGGCCCTAGGGGAGCAGTACTTC.

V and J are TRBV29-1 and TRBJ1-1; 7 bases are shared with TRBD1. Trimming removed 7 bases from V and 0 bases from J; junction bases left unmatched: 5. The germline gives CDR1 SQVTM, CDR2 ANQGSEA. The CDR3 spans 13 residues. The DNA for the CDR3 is TGCAGCGCCTTGACAGGGATGAACACTGAAGCTTTCTTT. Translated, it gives CSALTGMNTEAFF.

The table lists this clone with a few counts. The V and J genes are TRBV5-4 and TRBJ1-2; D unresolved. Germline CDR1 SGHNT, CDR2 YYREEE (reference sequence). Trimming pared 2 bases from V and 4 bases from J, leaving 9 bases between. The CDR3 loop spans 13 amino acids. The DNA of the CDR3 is TGTGCCAGCAGCTTCCGAGGCGCCTATGGCTACACCTTC. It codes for CASSFRGAYGYTF.

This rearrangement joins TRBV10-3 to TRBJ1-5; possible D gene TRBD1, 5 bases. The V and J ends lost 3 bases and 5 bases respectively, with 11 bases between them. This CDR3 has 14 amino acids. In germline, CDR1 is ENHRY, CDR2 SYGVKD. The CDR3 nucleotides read TGTGCCATCAGTGACGGGGGAGTGTATCAGCCCCAGCATTTT. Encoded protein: CAISDGGVYQPQHF.

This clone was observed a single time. This CDR3 reads CASSLGSIGSSHEQYF. CDR3 coding DNA: TGTGCCAGCAGCTTAGGGAGTATCGGGTCTTCCCACGAGCAGTACTTC. The chain carries TRBV7-6 and TRBJ2-7, with D uncertain. Trimming took off 1 base at V and 5 bases at J, with 18 bases between the two ends. From germline, CDR1 is SGHVS and CDR2 FNYEAQ. The CDR3 extends over 16 amino acids.

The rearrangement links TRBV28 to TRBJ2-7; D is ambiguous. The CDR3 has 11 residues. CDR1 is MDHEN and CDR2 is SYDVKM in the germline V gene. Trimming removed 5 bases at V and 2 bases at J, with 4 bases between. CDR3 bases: TGTGCCAGCAGTCCTGCCTACGAGCAGTACTTC. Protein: CASSPAYEQYF.

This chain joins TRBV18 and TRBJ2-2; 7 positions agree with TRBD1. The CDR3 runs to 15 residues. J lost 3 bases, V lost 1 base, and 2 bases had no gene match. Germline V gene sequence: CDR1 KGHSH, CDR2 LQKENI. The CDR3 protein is CASSPQGADTGELFF. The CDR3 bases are TGTGCCAGCTCACCACAGGGGGCGGACACCGGGGAGCTGTTTTTT. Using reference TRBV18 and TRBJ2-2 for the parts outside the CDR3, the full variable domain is NAGVMQNPRHLVRRRGQEARLRCSPMKGHSHVYWYRQLPEEGLKFMVYLQKENIIDESGMPKERFSAEFPKEGPSILRIQQVVRGDSAAYFCASSPQGADTGELFFGEGSRLTVL.

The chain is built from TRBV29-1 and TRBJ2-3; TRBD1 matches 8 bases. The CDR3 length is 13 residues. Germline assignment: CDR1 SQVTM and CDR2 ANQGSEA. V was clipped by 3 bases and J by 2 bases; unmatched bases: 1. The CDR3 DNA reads TGCAGCGTTGAGGGACAGGACACAGATACGCAGTATTTT. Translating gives CSVEGQDTDTQYF.

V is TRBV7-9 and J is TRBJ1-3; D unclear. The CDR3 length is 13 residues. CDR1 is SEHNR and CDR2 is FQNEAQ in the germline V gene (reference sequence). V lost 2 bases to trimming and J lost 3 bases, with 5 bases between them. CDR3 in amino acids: CASSLTHGNTIYF. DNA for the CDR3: TGTGCCAGCAGCTTAACTCATGGAAACACCATATATTTT.

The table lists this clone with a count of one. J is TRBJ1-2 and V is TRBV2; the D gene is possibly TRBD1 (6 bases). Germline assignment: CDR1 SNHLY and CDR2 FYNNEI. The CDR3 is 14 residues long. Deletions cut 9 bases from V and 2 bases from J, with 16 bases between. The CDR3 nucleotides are TGTGCCAGGTCATTTCAAACAGGGAACTATGGCTACACCTTC. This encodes CARSFQTGNYGYTF.

CDR3 DNA sequence: TGTGCCAGCAGCGGCGGTCTAGCGGGAACTTACGAGCAGTACTTC. This gives the protein CASSGGLAGTYEQYF. The chain has TRBV2 and TRBJ2-7; 9 nucleotides agree with TRBD2. Germline CDR1 is SNHLY and CDR2 is FYNNEI. The CDR3 spans 15 residues. With V trimmed by 6 bases and J by 4 bases, 10 bases remained unmatched.

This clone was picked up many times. The CDR3 sequence: CASSDGLADSSEQYF. The DNA for the CDR3 is TGTGCCAGCAGTGACGGACTAGCGGACTCTTCAGAGCAGTACTTC. The V call is TRBV6-1, the J call TRBJ2-7; TRBD2 aligns across 10 bases. The CDR3 totals 15 residues. Germline lookup yields CDR1 MNHNS and CDR2 SASEGT. The trim removed 3 bases at V and 7 bases at J, leaving 9 bases unmatched.

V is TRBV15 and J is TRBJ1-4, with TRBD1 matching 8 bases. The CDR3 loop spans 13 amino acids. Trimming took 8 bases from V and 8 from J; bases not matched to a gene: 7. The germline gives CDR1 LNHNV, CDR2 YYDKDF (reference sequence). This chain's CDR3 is CATQQGDWEKLFF. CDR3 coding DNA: TGTGCCACCCAACAGGGGGATTGGGAAAAACTGTTTTTT.

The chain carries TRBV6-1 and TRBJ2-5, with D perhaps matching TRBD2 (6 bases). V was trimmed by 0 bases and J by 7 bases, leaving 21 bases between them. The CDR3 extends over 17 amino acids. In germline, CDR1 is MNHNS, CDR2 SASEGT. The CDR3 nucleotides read TGTGCCAGCAGTGAAGCGGGTTCTCTACTAGCTTTAGGGACCCAGTACTTC. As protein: CASSEAGSLLALGTQYF.

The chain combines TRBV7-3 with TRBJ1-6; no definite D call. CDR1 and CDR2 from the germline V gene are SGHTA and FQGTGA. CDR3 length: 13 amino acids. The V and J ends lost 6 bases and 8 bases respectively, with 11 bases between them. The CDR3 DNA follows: TGTGCCAGCAGTCAACAAGAAGATTCACCCCTCCACTTT. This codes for CASSQQEDSPLHF.

CDR3 bases: TGTGCCAGCAGCCGACAGGGGGAAGGCTACACCTTC. Translating it yields CASSRQGEGYTF. The chain couples TRBV6-6 to TRBJ1-2; 9 positions match TRBD1. Trimming at V came to 6 bases and at J to 8 bases, leaving 4 bases not matched to a gene. The CDR3 is made up of 12 amino acids. Germline CDR1 is MNHNY and CDR2 is SVGAGI (reference sequence).

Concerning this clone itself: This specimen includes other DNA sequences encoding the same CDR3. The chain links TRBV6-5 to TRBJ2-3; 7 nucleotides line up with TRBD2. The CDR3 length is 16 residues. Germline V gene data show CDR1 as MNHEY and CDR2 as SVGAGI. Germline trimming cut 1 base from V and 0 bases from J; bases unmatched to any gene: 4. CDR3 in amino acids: CASSYLSGTSTDTQYF. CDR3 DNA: TGTGCCAGCAGTTACTTGAGCGGGACGAGCACAGATACGCAGTATTTT.

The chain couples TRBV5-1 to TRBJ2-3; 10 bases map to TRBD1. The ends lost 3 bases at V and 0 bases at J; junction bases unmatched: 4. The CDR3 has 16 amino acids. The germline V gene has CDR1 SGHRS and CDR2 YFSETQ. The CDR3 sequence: CASSSDRGLSTDTQYF. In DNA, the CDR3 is TGCGCCAGCAGCTCCGACAGGGGGCTGAGCACAGATACGCAGTATTTT.

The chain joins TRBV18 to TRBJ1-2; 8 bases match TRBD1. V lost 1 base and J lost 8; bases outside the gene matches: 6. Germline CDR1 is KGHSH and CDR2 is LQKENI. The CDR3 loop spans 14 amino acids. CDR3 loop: CASSPLGQARGYTF. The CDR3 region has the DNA TGTGCCAGCTCACCACTGGGACAGGCCAGAGGCTACACCTTC.

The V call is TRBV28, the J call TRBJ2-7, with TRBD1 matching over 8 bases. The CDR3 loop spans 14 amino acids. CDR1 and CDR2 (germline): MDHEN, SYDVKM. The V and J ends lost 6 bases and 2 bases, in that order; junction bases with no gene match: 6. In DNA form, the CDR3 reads TGTGCCAGCAGGCTACGACAGGGGACCTACGAGCAGTACTTC. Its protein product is CASRLRQGTYEQYF.

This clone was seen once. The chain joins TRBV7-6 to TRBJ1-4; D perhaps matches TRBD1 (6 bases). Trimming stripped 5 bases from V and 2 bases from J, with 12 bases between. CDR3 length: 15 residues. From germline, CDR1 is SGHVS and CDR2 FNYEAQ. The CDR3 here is CASSVTGSTNEKLFF. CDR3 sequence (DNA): TGTGCCAGCAGCGTAACAGGGTCGACTAATGAAAAACTGTTTTTT. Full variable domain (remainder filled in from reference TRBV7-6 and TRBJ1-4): GAGVSQSPRYKVTKRGQDVALRCDPISGHVSLYWYRQALGQGPEFLTYFNYEAQQDKSGLPNDRFSAERPEGSISTLTIQRTEQRDSAMYRCASSVTGSTNEKLFFGSGTQLSVL.

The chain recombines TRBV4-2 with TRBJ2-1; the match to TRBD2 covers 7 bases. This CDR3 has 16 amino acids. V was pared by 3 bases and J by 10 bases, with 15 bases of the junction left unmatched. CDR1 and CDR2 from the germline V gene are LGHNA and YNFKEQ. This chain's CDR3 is CASSHLRASGVQEQFF. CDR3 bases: TGTGCCAGCAGCCATCTTCGGGCTAGCGGCGTCCAAGAGCAGTTCTTC.

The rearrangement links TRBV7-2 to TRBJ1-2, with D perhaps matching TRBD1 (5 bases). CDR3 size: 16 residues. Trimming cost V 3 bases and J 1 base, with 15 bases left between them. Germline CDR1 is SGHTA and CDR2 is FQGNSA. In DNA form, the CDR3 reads TGTGCCAGCAGCTTGGGGCATAACACTAATAACTATGGCTACACCTTC. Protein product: CASSLGHNTNNYGYTF.

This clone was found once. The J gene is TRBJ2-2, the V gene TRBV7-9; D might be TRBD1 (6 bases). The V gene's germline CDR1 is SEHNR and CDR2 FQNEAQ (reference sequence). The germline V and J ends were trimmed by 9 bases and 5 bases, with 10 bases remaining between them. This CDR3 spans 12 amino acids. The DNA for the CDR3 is TGTGCCAGTCAAAGGGGGACCGGGGAGCTGTTTTTT. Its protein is CASQRGTGELFF.